This paragraph reports one T cell receptor (beta chain). Its antigen is unidentified. Terminally differentiated effector memory CD45RA+ cells were excluded by CCR7 positive selection of CD45RO-negative cells. The donors were adults (healthy and HIV-negative) with no recent acute infections or vaccinations. The sample originates from a study of shared clonotypes between healthy human individuals. Study-wide results and limits: A handful of donors held about 5% of naive CD4 clonotypes in common. Among donors, clonotype sharing was expected to be affected by sequencing depth.

CDR1 SGHTS and CDR2 YDEGEE come from the germline V gene. V shed 9 bases and J 3 bases; nucleotides not matched to a gene: 7. This CDR3 is built from 13 residues. Profiled with immunoSEQ multiplex PCR; TCRdb holds only in-frame clones, not every one. The sample has about 2.1 million clones, over 85% seen once. This chain links TRBV5-8 with TRBJ1-2, with 8 nucleotides matching TRBD1. Sequenced material: naive CD8+ T cells from PBMCs. The TCR sequence derives from a man between 18 and 35 years old in good health. Some clones in this sample may be carry-over from other donors' samples. This chain's CDR3 is CATSLQGDYGYTF. The DNA for the CDR3 is TGTGCCACCTCCTTACAGGGGGACTATGGCTACACCTTC.